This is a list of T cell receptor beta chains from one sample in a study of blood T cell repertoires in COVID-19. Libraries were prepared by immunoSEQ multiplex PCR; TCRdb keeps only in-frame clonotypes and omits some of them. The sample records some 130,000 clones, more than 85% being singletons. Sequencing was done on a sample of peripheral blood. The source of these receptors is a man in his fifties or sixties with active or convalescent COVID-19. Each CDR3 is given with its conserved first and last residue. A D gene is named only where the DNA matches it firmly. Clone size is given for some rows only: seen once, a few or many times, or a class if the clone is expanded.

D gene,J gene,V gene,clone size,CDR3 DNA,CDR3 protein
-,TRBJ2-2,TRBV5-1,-,TGCGCCAGCAGCTTGTTACAGTCGGAGGTCACCGGGGAGCTGTTTTTT,CASSLLQSEVTGELFF
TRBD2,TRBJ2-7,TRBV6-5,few,TGTGCCAGCTACGGACTAGCGGGGTATTACGAGCAGTACTTC,CASYGLAGYYEQYF
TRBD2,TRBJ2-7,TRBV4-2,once,TGTGCCAGCAGCCAACCCGGGACTAGCGGCTACGAGCAGTACTTC,CASSQPGTSGYEQYF
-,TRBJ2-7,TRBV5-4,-,TGTGCCAGCAGCACCGGACGGGATTACGAGCAGTACTTC,CASSTGRDYEQYF
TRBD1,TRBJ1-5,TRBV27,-,TGTGCCAGCAGTTCCGGGGGCGGACAGGGATACAATCAGCCCCAGCATTTT,CASSSGGGQGYNQPQHF
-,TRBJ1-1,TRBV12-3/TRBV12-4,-,TGTGCCAGCAGTTTACGGGGCACTGAAGCTTTCTTT,CASSLRGTEAFF
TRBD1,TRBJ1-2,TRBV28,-,TGTGCCAGCAGTCCCGGGACAGGGGCCTATCGCTATGGCTACACCTTC,CASSPGTGAYRYGYTF
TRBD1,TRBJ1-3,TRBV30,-,TGTGCCTGGAGGGGGGACAGGACCTTCTCTGGAAACACCATATATTTT,CAWRGDRTFSGNTIYF
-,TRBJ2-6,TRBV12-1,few,TGTGCCAGCACCAAAGCGGGGACGGATCCCCTCGGTGGGGCCAACGTCCTGACTTTC,CASTKAGTDPLGGANVLTF
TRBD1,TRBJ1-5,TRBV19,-,TGTGCCAGTAGTATCGGGGACAGGGAAGGACAGCCCCAGCATTTT,CASSIGDREGQPQHF
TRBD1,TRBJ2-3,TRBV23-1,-,TGCGCCAGCAGTCCACGGGGGACAGGGGAGCAGGATACGCAGTATTTT,CASSPRGTGEQDTQYF
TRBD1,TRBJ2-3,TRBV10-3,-,TGTGCCATCAGTGAGTCGTGGGGCACCGGGACAGTTACAGATACGCAGTATTTT,CAISESWGTGTVTDTQYF
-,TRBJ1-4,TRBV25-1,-,TGTGCCAGCAGTGACCCCGAGAGGGGGAGTGAAAAACTGTTTTTT,CASSDPERGSEKLFF
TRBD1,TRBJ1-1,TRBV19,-,TGTGCCAGTATCCCGGGACAGGGGATTTCAGGTGACACTGAAGCTTTCTTT,CASIPGQGISGDTEAFF
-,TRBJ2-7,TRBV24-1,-,TGTGCCACCAGTGACCTCCTCGGGGACGAGCAGTACTTC,CATSDLLGDEQYF
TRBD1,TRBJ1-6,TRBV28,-,TGTGCCAGCCTGACAGGGGGTCGGCCACCCCTCCACTTT,CASLTGGRPPLHF
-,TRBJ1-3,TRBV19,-,TGTGCCACCCGGACTCTAGACTCTGGAAACACCATATATTTT,CATRTLDSGNTIYF
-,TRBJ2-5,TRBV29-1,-,TGCAGCGTTGGTAATCAGGGTTCCCAAGAGACCCAGTACTTC,CSVGNQGSQETQYF
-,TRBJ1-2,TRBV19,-,TGTGCCAGTAGTATAACAGTACAGGAGGGCTATGGCTACACCTTC,CASSITVQEGYGYTF
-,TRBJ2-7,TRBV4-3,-,TGCGCCAGCAGCCAAGATCCCTTCGGCGAGCAGTACTTC,CASSQDPFGEQYF
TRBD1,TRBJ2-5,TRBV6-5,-,TGTGCCAGCAGTCCGACAGGGGTTTTTGAGACCCAGTACTTC,CASSPTGVFETQYF
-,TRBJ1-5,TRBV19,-,TGTGCCAGCTCACGCAGGGAGGCACTCTATCAGCCCCAGCATTTT,CASSRREALYQPQHF
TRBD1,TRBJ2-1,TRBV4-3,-,TGCGCCAGCAGCCAAGAGTGGGACAGGGCTATCGATGAGCAGTTCTTC,CASSQEWDRAIDEQFF
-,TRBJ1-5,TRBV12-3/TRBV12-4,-,TGTGCCAGCAGTCAGATTACCAATCAGCCCCAGCATTTT,CASSQITNQPQHF
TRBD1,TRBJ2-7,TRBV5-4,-,TGTGCCAGCAGCTTGACAGGGGAATTGTACTTC,CASSLTGELYF
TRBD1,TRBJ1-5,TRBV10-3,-,TGTGCCATCAGTGCGGGGCAGGGACAGGGGGCACATCAGCCCCAGCATTTT,CAISAGQGQGAHQPQHF
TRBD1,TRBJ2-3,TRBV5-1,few,TGCGCCAGCTTGGGACAGATCACAGATACGCAGTATTTT,CASLGQITDTQYF
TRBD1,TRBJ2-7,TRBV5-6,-,TGTGCCAGCAGCCGCTACGGGACAGGGGACCACGAGCAGTACTTC,CASSRYGTGDHEQYF
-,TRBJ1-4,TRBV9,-,TGTGCCAGCAGCGTAGGTGGAGGCTACGGTGAAAAACTGTTTTTT,CASSVGGGYGEKLFF
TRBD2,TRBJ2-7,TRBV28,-,TGTGCCAGCAGACAAAGGCCGGGACTAGTCTCCTACGAGCAGTACTTC,CASRQRPGLVSYEQYF
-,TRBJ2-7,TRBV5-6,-,TGTGCCAGCAGCTTAAGTCAGAACGAGCAGTACTTC,CASSLSQNEQYF
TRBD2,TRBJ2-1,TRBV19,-,TGTGCCAGTAGTATAGCGTTCACTAGCGGGGGTCTAAATGAGCAGTTCTTC,CASSIAFTSGGLNEQFF
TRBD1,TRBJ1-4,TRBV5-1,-,TGCGCCAGCAGCGGTGGACAGGGGGGTAATGAAAAACTGTTTTTT,CASSGGQGGNEKLFF
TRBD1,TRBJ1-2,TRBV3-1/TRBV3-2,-,TGTGCCAGCAGCCCGGGACAGAGAGGCTACACCTTC,CASSPGQRGYTF
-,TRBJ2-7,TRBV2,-,TGTGCCAGCAAGTTAGCCCTAGCAGTCGACGAGCAGTACTTC,CASKLALAVDEQYF
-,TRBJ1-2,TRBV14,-,TGTGCCAGCAGCCCTTTGGACGGAGGGCATGGCTACACCTTC,CASSPLDGGHGYTF
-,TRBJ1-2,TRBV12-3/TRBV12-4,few,TGTGCCAGCAGTTTCGGGATCAACTATGGCTACACCTTC,CASSFGINYGYTF
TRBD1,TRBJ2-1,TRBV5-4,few,TGTGCCAGCAGAAGTCGAACAGGGGACATTCGGGAGCAGTTCTTC,CASRSRTGDIREQFF
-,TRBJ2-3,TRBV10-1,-,TGCGCCAGCAGTGACGGCGGCGGCACAGATACGCAGTATTTT,CASSDGGGTDTQYF
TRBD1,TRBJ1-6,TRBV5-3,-,TGTGCCAGAAGACTTAGAGACAGGGACGATAGCTCCTATAATTCACCCCTCCACTTT,CARRLRDRDDSSYNSPLHF
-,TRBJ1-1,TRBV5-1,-,TGCGCCAGCAGCACAACAAACATGAACACTGAAGCTTTCTTT,CASSTTNMNTEAFF